A selection of T cell receptor beta chains follows, all from one sample in a study of read filtering for tumor transcriptome and immune sequencing. TCRdb itself ran the reads through MiXCR, one entry per CDR3 protein. The table has about 62,000 distinct CDR3 sequences, roughly 19% seen once. The specimen was a population of CD138-negative cells sorted from bone marrow. The receptors derive from a donor at least 40 years old with multiple myeloma. Both conserved end residues are part of each CDR3. D genes are given only for firm matches. For some rows the clone size is stated as once, few or many, or as a class when expanded; others skip it.

V: TRBV20-1
D: TRBD1
size: many
CDR3: CSAGTDETGANVLTF

V: TRBV2
D: NA
size: many
CDR3: CATRDTLNTEAFF

V: TRBV29-1
D: TRBD1
size: many
CDR3: CSADRQGTGTEAFF

V: TRBV29-1
D: NA
size: NA
CDR3: CSVEDSQQGPYNGQFF

V: TRBV5-1
D: NA
size: many
CDR3: CASSLGLLGMQETQYF

V: TRBV7-8
D: NA
size: many
CDR3: CASSLDVMGVRDSMNTEAFF

V: TRBV19
D: NA
size: few
CDR3: CASAGHYEQYF

V: TRBV7-2
D: NA
size: many
CDR3: CASSTSTGGELFF

V: TRBV5-1
D: TRBD1
size: many
CDR3: CASSPGQGPGTQYF

V: TRBV20-1
D: NA
size: NA
CDR3: CGAPKTGEPFF

V: TRBV5-4
D: TRBD1
size: once
CDR3: CASSFRQGDSPLHF

V: TRBV29-1
D: NA
size: many
CDR3: CSVAVGGSYEQYF

V: TRBV29-1
D: NA
size: many
CDR3: CSVGGQLQETQYF

V: TRBV5-1
D: NA
size: many
CDR3: CASSFILNNEQFF

V: TRBV4-2
D: TRBD2
size: many
CDR3: CASSRLAGVAYNEQFF

V: TRBV2
D: TRBD1
size: few
CDR3: CASRTDRVSTDTQYF

V: TRBV19
D: TRBD2
size: NA
CDR3: CASSAGRSLARYYNEQFF

V: TRBV9
D: NA
size: NA
CDR3: CASSEGSSVGGTQYF

V: TRBV28
D: TRBD2
size: many
CDR3: CATTVGGRASNEQFF

V: TRBV5-1
D: TRBD1
size: many
CDR3: CASSTGTGNTEAFF

V: TRBV6-5
D: TRBD2
size: many
CDR3: CASSPNPLAGVGHEQFF

V: TRBV5-5
D: TRBD2
size: many
CDR3: CASNRPAGGTDTQYF

V: TRBV12-3/TRBV12-4
D: NA
size: many
CDR3: CASRNTGDYGYTF

V: TRBV30
D: NA
size: many
CDR3: CAWSPYWTEFYEQYF

V: TRBV6-1
D: NA
size: few
CDR3: CAVTGIYGYTF

V: TRBV7-6
D: NA
size: many
CDR3: CARGVLPPLHF

V: TRBV20-1
D: TRBD2
size: many
CDR3: CSVAQRGYTDTQYF

V: TRBV9
D: TRBD2
size: many
CDR3: CASSVRGGQSYEQYF

V: TRBV2
D: TRBD1
size: many
CDR3: CASSEATGFDGYTF

V: TRBV3-1
D: NA
size: many
CDR3: CASSPGPPGDEQYF

V: TRBV7-9
D: TRBD2
size: NA
CDR3: CASSLGGGGNEQFF

V: TRBV19
D: NA
size: few
CDR3: CASSMAGRLGKNIQYF

V: TRBV7-9
D: NA
size: medium-sized
CDR3: CASSFHDFTGKGSPLHF

V: TRBV12-3/TRBV12-4
D: NA
size: NA
CDR3: CASSLELQETQYF

V: TRBV4-2
D: TRBD2
size: NA
CDR3: CASSQFRGSGGNTGGLFF

V: TRBV7-2
D: TRBD2
size: many
CDR3: CASSWKRTSSHTGELFF

V: TRBV7-2
D: NA
size: many
CDR3: CASSSGPGSNTGELFF

V: TRBV10-3
D: NA
size: once
CDR3: CAISAGTDQPQHF

V: TRBV11-2
D: NA
size: few
CDR3: CASSFVGLSHTEAFF

V: TRBV28
D: NA
size: many
CDR3: CASSLGRTTTEAFF

V: TRBV11-2
D: TRBD2
size: many
CDR3: CASSLGDYGGELFF

V: TRBV6-2/TRBV6-3
D: TRBD2
size: many
CDR3: CASSPGGSITDTQYF

V: TRBV28
D: NA
size: few
CDR3: CASSSDSGPTTNEKLFF